The rows below give T cell receptor beta chains drawn from one sample of a study of T cell repertoires in cytomegalovirus infection. TCRdb re-called the reads through MiXCR, storing one row per CDR3 protein. The table lists hundreds of thousands of distinct CDR3 sequences, 35% of them singletons. Sequencing was done on a sample of PBMCs. The receptors here all came from a human donor in good health (CMV status not recorded). Some clones in this sample may be carry-over from other donors' samples. Both conserved end residues are part of each CDR3. D genes are given only for firm matches. Rows give clone size only sometimes, using once, few, many, or a class for an expanded clone.

TRBJ2-1 - TRBV7-2 18 few CASSLEVLRGAEDNEQFF TGTGCCAGCAGCTTAGAAGTCTTACGCGGGGCGGAGGACAATGAGCAGTTCTTC
TRBJ1-4 - TRBV20-1 16 few CSATWGGSPFNEKLFF TGCAGTGCCACTTGGGGGGGAAGCCCTTTTAATGAAAAACTGTTTTTT
TRBJ2-5 - TRBV19 14 once CASSIRDIAETQYF TGTGCCAGTAGTATCCGGGACATCGCAGAGACCCAGTACTTC
TRBJ2-1 - TRBV18 15 - CASSPGAGTYNEQFF TGTGCCAGCTCACCAGGCGCCGGCACCTACAATGAGCAGTTCTTC
TRBJ1-5 - TRBV28 12 many CASRTLNQPQHF TGTGCCAGCAGAACCCTCAATCAGCCCCAGCATTTT
TRBJ2-1 TRBD2 TRBV11-2 16 - CASSLDEALAGYEQFF TGTGCCAGCAGCTTAGATGAAGCACTAGCGGGCTATGAGCAGTTCTTC
TRBJ2-1 - TRBV29-1 17 - CSVEAQGPPRWDNEQFF TGCAGCGTTGAAGCTCAAGGCCCACCTAGGTGGGACAATGAGCAGTTCTTC
TRBJ1-2 TRBD1 TRBV7-9 13 - CASSSDRADGYTF TGTGCCAGCAGTTCGGACAGGGCAGATGGCTACACCTTC
TRBJ2-3 TRBD2 TRBV7-2 16 few CASSWTSGRPTDTQYF TGTGCCAGCAGTTGGACTAGCGGGAGGCCCACAGATACGCAGTATTTT
TRBJ2-6 - TRBV6-2/TRBV6-3 15 - CASSYFGAGANVLTF TGTGCCAGCAGTTACTTCGGGGCTGGGGCCAACGTCCTGACTTTC
TRBJ2-5 - TRBV4-1 14 - CASSQSTRKETQYF TGCGCCAGCAGCCAATCAACGAGGAAAGAGACCCAGTACTTC
TRBJ2-7 - TRBV24-1 13 few CATSDPDLYEQYF TGTGCCACCAGTGATCCGGACCTCTACGAGCAGTACTTC